One and the same sample provided the 32 T cell receptor beta chains below, sequenced in a study of T cells in Graves' hyperthyroidism and ophthalmopathy. TCR beta CDR3 region amplification was performed from RNA transcripts. The HTBI primer set served for first-round RT-PCR of the TCR CDR3. TCRdb reanalysed the multiplex PCR reads using MiXCR and keeps one entry per CDR3 protein. The repertoire holds about 840,000 distinct CDR3 sequences, with around 38% as singletons. Sequences were obtained from blood. The receptors derive from a man between 18 and 29 years old with Graves' hyperthyroidism.

The V and J genes are TRBV5-1 and TRBJ1-5; D possibly corresponds to TRBD1 (6 bases). V was clipped by 4 bases and J by 3 bases, with 11 bases between them. The CDR3 contains 14 residues. CDR1 is SGHRS and CDR2 is YFSETQ in the germline V gene. The CDR3 bases are TGCGCCAGCAGCCCGAGGGGGTTCAATCAGCCCCAGCATTTT. This gives the protein CASSPRGFNQPQHF. The full variable domain, completed using reference TRBV5-1 and TRBJ1-5, is KAGVTQTPRYLIKTRGQQVTLSCSPISGHRSVSWYQQTPGQGLQFLFEYFSETQRNKGNFPGRFSGRQFSNSRSEMNVSTLELGDSALYLCASSPRGFNQPQHFGDGTRLSIL.

This clonotype was detected a few times. The chain links TRBV4-1 to TRBJ2-5; no clear D gene. The CDR3 length is 10 residues. The germline V and J ends were trimmed by 4 bases and 7 bases, with 4 bases remaining between them. CDR1 is MGHRA, CDR2 YSYEKL, per germline. The CDR3: CASSRGTQYF. The CDR3 nucleotides are TGCGCCAGCAGCCGGGGGACCCAGTACTTC.

V usage is TRBV29-1 and J usage is TRBJ1-5; no firm D call. The germline V gene has CDR1 SQVTM and CDR2 ANQGSEA. The CDR3 is 12 residues long. The V and J ends lost 8 bases and 5 bases respectively, with 13 bases between them. The DNA for the CDR3 is TGCAGCAGTGATTCTAGGGATCAGCCCCAGCATTTT. Amino acids: CSSDSRDQPQHF. Using reference TRBV29-1 and TRBJ1-5 for the parts outside the CDR3, the full variable domain is SAVISQKPSRDICQRGTSLTIQCQVDSQVTMMFWYRQQPGQSLTLIATANQGSEATYESGFVIDKFPISRPNLTFSTLTVSNMSPEDSSIYLCSSDSRDQPQHFGDGTRLSIL.

This chain joins TRBV2 and TRBJ1-6; 8 bases match TRBD1. V trimming: 5 bases; J trimming: 9 bases; junction bases outside the gene matches: 12. The CDR3 extends over 16 amino acids. Germline-derived CDR1 and CDR2 are SNHLY and FYNNEI. The CDR3 DNA sequence: TGTGCCAGCAGTCCCCCCACCGGACAGGGAAGTTCACCCCTCCACTTT. Its translation: CASSPPTGQGSSPLHF.

At least ten counts were recorded for this clonotype. The V gene is TRBV7-2, the J gene TRBJ2-5, with unresolved D. Germline CDR1 is SGHTA and CDR2 is FQGNSA. V gave up 3 bases and J gave up 4 bases, with 12 bases separating them. The CDR3 covers 14 residues. CDR3 protein: CASSFVLRGETQYF. The CDR3 DNA reads TGTGCCAGCAGCTTCGTCCTCCGTGGAGAGACCCAGTACTTC.

A word on this clonotype: One end of the junction varies from germline; a read error may be responsible. J is TRBJ2-5 and V is TRBV7-9, with TRBD2 as a possible D gene (5 bases). The CDR3 consists of 15 residues. CDR1 and CDR2 (germline): SEHNR, FQNEAQ (reference sequence). This CDR3 is CASSQVEGRREAQYF. The CDR3 DNA follows: TGTGCCAGCAGCCAAGTCGAGGGAAGGAGAGAGGCCCAGTACTTC.

The table lists this clonotype with a few counts. This CDR3 is CASSFTGQPNEKLFF. Here the CDR3 DNA reads TGCGCCAGCAGCTTTACGGGACAGCCTAATGAAAAACTGTTTTTT. The rearrangement links TRBV5-1 to TRBJ1-4, with 7 bases lining up with TRBD1. Germline V gives CDR1 SGHRS, CDR2 YFSETQ. V lost 2 bases to trimming and J lost 3 bases; unmatched junction nucleotides: 4. This CDR3 region has 15 residues.

The genes are TRBV9 and TRBJ2-7; D not certain. Judging by the DNA end, TRBJ2-1 fits better; the J call may be wrong. This CDR3 region has 13 residues. Germline lookup yields CDR1 SGDLS and CDR2 YYNGEE. Here the CDR3 DNA reads TGTGCCAGCAGCGTAGGCGGAGTCGGTGAGCAGTTCTTC. The encoded protein is CASSVGGVGEQFF.

In its sample, this clonotype was seen many times. The chain is built from TRBV20-1 and TRBJ1-2; 8 bases match TRBD1. The CDR3 has 14 residues. CDR1 is DFQATT and CDR2 is SNEGSKA in the germline V gene (reference sequence). V dropped 1 base and J dropped 1; count of bases not matched to a gene: 2. The CDR3 spells CSARGTGLNYGYTF. The CDR3 nucleotides are TGCAGTGCTAGAGGGACAGGGCTTAACTATGGCTACACCTTC.

CDR3 sequence: CASSYQGRTEAFF. CDR3 nucleotide sequence: TGTGCCAGCAGTTACCAGGGACGGACTGAAGCTTTCTTT. V usage is TRBV2 and J usage is TRBJ1-1, with D possibly being TRBD1 (5 bases). Germline V gene sequence: CDR1 SNHLY, CDR2 FYNNEI. The CDR3 is 13 amino acids. Trimming removed 5 bases from V and 5 bases from J, with 12 bases in between.

This clonotype was detected many times. This chain uses TRBV19 with TRBJ1-1; 10 nucleotides line up with TRBD1. Germline assignment: CDR1 LNHDA and CDR2 SQIVND (reference sequence). The CDR3 contains 15 residues. V lost 5 bases to trimming and J lost 1 base; unmatched junction nucleotides: 4. Here the CDR3 reads CASSFRDRGNTEAFF. The DNA of the CDR3 is TGTGCCAGTAGTTTCCGGGACAGGGGGAACACTGAAGCTTTCTTT.

A word on this clonotype: Relative to the germline gene, one junction end is altered; a read error may explain this. The chain recombines TRBV10-3 with TRBJ2-7, with D possibly matching TRBD2 (5 bases). This CDR3 is built from 14 residues. In germline, CDR1 is ENHRY, CDR2 SYGVKD. The CDR3 coding sequence is TGTGCCAGCAGTTTAAGGCACCTTTCGGGAGAGCAGTACTTC. It specifies CASSLRHLSGEQYF.

This clonotype has ten or more counts. This chain links TRBV7-9 with TRBJ2-7; maybe TRBD1 (6 bases). V was cut by 2 bases and J by 7 bases, with 9 bases left in between. The germline gives CDR1 SEHNR, CDR2 FQNEAQ (reference sequence). The CDR3 consists of 12 residues. The CDR3 sequence is CASSLNRDEQYF. As DNA, the CDR3 is TGTGCCAGCAGCTTAAACAGGGATGAGCAGTACTTC.

The gene calls are TRBV29-1 and TRBJ1-1; TRBD1 matches at 7 bases. CDR3 length: 14 amino acids. V was pared by 7 bases and J by 0 bases, with 8 bases of the junction left unmatched. Germline values: CDR1 SQVTM, CDR2 ANQGSEA. The CDR3 coding sequence is TGCAGCGCCCGACAGGGAGACATGAACACTGAAGCTTTCTTT. It translates to CSARQGDMNTEAFF.

This clonotype was observed a handful of times. V usage is TRBV7-2 and J usage is TRBJ2-7; TRBD2 aligns across 14 bases. Trimming cost V 4 bases and J 5 bases; bases outside gene matches: 7. In germline, CDR1 is SGHTA, CDR2 FQGNSA. CDR3 length: 16 amino acids. The CDR3 loop is CASSSMTSGGVDEQYF. CDR3 DNA sequence: TGTGCCAGCAGCTCCATGACTAGCGGGGGGGTTGACGAGCAGTACTTC.

This clonotype was seen a few times. The chain joins TRBV5-5 to TRBJ1-4; 7 bases line up with TRBD1. CDR1 SGHKS and CDR2 YYEKEE come from the germline V gene (reference sequence). V lost 5 bases and J lost 4; bases outside the gene matches: 8. This CDR3 contains 15 residues. CDR3 loop: CASSRGGQYNEKLFF. CDR3 sequence (DNA): TGTGCCAGCAGTCGTGGGGGACAGTATAATGAAAAACTGTTTTTT. Looking up the rest from reference TRBV5-5 and TRBJ1-4 gives the full variable domain: DAGVTQSPTHLIKTRGQQVTLRCSPISGHKSVSWYQQVLGQGPQFIFQYYEKEERGRGNFPDRFSARQFPNYSSELNVNALLLGDSALYLCASSRGGQYNEKLFFGSGTQLSVL.

V gene TRBV7-9 combines with J gene TRBJ2-2; D gene ambiguous. The CDR3 consists of 14 residues. Germline CDR1 reads SEHNR; CDR2 reads FQNEAQ (reference sequence). V was clipped by 2 bases and J by 8 bases, with 12 bases between them. In DNA form, the CDR3 reads TGTGCCAGCAGCTTATCCAGGCTGTCGGGGGAGCTGTTTTTT. Translation: CASSLSRLSGELFF.

The chain carries TRBV6-1 and TRBJ2-5; D may be TRBD2 (5 bases). CDR1 is MNHNS and CDR2 is SASEGT in the germline V gene. CDR3 length: 13 amino acids. V was shortened by 4 bases and J by 4 bases, with 10 bases between the two germline ends. The CDR3 sequence is CASSVPGGETQYF. The CDR3 DNA follows: TGTGCCAGCAGTGTTCCCGGAGGAGAGACCCAGTACTTC.

With respect to this clonotype: Sequence at one end of the junction differs from germline and may be a read error. The chain joins TRBV2 to TRBJ2-7, with a weak D call TRBD1 (6 bases). Germline CDR1 reads SNHLY; CDR2 reads FYNNEI. The CDR3 is 14 amino acids. The CDR3: CASSPRQEAYEQYF. The CDR3 nucleotides are TGTGCCAGCTCACCACGACAGGAGGCCTATGAGCAGTACTTC.

A word on this clonotype: Given a much more abundant clone one base away, this may be a read error. V and J are TRBV7-2 and TRBJ1-2, with 8 bases fitting TRBD1. The CDR3 is 14 amino acids. In germline, CDR1 is SGHTA, CDR2 FQGNSA. CDR3 in amino acids: CASTGVRGLYGHTF. CDR3 DNA: TGTGCCAGCACGGGAGTCAGGGGGCTGTATGGCCACACCTTC.

The genes are TRBV19 and TRBJ2-7; D may be TRBD2 (6 bases). Trimming cost V 4 bases and J 2 bases, with 12 bases left between them. The CDR3 consists of 14 residues. Germline CDR1 and CDR2: LNHDA and SQIVND (reference sequence). The CDR3 region has the DNA TGTGCCAGTAGTAGGGACCGGGAGCCCTACGAGCAGTACTTC. Encoded protein: CASSRDREPYEQYF.

This clonotype has a handful of counts. V usage is TRBV7-2 and J usage is TRBJ1-1, with 9 bases fitting TRBD1. Losses at the gene ends were 6 bases for V and 8 bases for J; bases not matched to a gene: 4. The CDR3 loop spans 12 amino acids. The germline CDR1 and CDR2 sequences are SGHTA and FQGNSA. CDR3 nucleotide sequence: TGTGCCAGCAGTACAGGGGGCCCGGAAGCTTTCTTT. Protein sequence: CASSTGGPEAFF.

The chain is built from TRBV9 and TRBJ1-4, with no clear D. The length of the CDR3 is 15 residues. The V end was cut by 4 bases, the J end by 6 bases, with 16 bases between. The germline V gene encodes CDR1 SGDLS and CDR2 YYNGEE. Here the CDR3 reads CASSSAGGRDEKLFF. The CDR3 DNA is TGTGCCAGCAGCTCTGCCGGAGGGCGTGATGAAAAACTGTTTTTT.

A few counts support this clonotype. The chain employs TRBV19 and TRBJ1-5; D is undetermined. From germline, CDR1 is LNHDA and CDR2 SQIVND (reference sequence). Trimming left V 2 bases short and J 0 bases short, with 8 bases between. The CDR3 runs to 15 residues. CDR3 nucleotides: TGTGCCAGTAGTATATCGGGAGATAGCAATCAGCCCCAGCATTTT. Amino acid sequence: CASSISGDSNQPQHF.

This clonotype was seen at least ten times. The chain carries TRBV10-3 and TRBJ1-1; TRBD1 is a possible D gene (6 bases). The ends were cut back, 5 bases at V and 0 bases at J, with 13 bases in the middle. Per germline, CDR1 ENHRY and CDR2 SYGVKD. The CDR3 is 15 residues long. The CDR3 spells CAISRQAGMNTEAFF. In nucleotides, the CDR3 is TGTGCCATCAGTCGACAGGCCGGGATGAACACTGAAGCTTTCTTT.

This clonotype was recorded many times. The V and J genes are TRBV9 and TRBJ2-5; unclear D gene. This CDR3 comprises 13 residues. Germline loops: CDR1 SGDLS, CDR2 YYNGEE. V lost 3 bases to trimming and J lost 4 bases, with 10 bases between them. The DNA of the CDR3 is TGTGCCAGCAGCGCCGACCCCCTAGAGACCCAGTACTTC. Translation: CASSADPLETQYF. The entire variable domain, with the rest obtained from reference TRBV9 and TRBJ2-5, is as follows: DSGVTQTPKHLITATGQRVTLRCSPRSGDLSVYWYQQSLDQGLQFLIQYYNGEERAKGNILERFSAQQFPDLHSELNLSSLELGDSALYFCASSADPLETQYFGPGTRLLVL.

This clonotype has more than one count but fewer than ten. The chain combines TRBV7-2 with TRBJ1-1; no firm D call. The V and J ends lost 6 bases and 1 base respectively, with 12 bases between them. The CDR3 contains 14 residues. The germline V gene has CDR1 SGHTA and CDR2 FQGNSA. In nucleotides, the CDR3 is TGTGCCAGCAGTCCTCAGGTCAGGAACACTGAAGCTTTCTTT. Translating it yields CASSPQVRNTEAFF.

In this sample, this clonotype turned up many times. The CDR3: CASSPSMDGYTF. For the CDR3, the DNA is TGTGCCAGCAGCCCCTCGATGGATGGCTACACCTTC. The V call is TRBV9, the J call TRBJ1-2; D is undetermined. The CDR3 contains 12 residues. The V end lost 4 bases, the J end lost 6 bases, and 10 bases lay between the germline ends. Germline CDR1 SGDLS, CDR2 YYNGEE. Looking up the rest from reference TRBV9 and TRBJ1-2 gives the full variable domain: DSGVTQTPKHLITATGQRVTLRCSPRSGDLSVYWYQQSLDQGLQFLIQYYNGEERAKGNILERFSAQQFPDLHSELNLSSLELGDSALYFCASSPSMDGYTFGSGTRLTVV.

V and J are TRBV5-1 and TRBJ1-4; TRBD1 matches at 8 bases. The V gene end was trimmed by 0 bases and the J gene end by 7 bases; junction bases not matched to a gene: 8. CDR3 length equals 16 residues. Germline-derived CDR1 and CDR2 are SGHRS and YFSETQ. The CDR3 nucleotides are TGCGCCAGCAGCTTGGAGGGACAGGCCCAAAGTGAAAAACTGTTTTTT. Amino acid sequence: CASSLEGQAQSEKLFF.

The chain couples TRBV11-1 to TRBJ2-2, with a tentative D call TRBD1 (6 bases). The V end was cut by 3 bases, the J end by 7 bases, with 18 bases between. The length of the CDR3 is 16 residues. Looked up from germline, CDR1 is SGHAT and CDR2 is FQDESV (reference sequence). This CDR3 reads CASSLISQGLNGELFF. CDR3 nucleotide sequence: TGTGCCAGCAGCTTGATTTCACAGGGTTTGAACGGGGAGCTGTTTTTT. Full variable domain (outside the CDR3, taken from reference TRBV11-1 and TRBJ2-2): EAEVAQSPRYKITEKSQAVAFWCDPISGHATLYWYRQILGQGPELLVQFQDESVVDDSQLPKDRFSAERLKGVDSTLKIQPAELGDSAMYLCASSLISQGLNGELFFGEGSRLTVL.

This clonotype was counted many times. This chain uses TRBV5-6 with TRBJ2-7; perhaps D is TRBD1 or TRBD2 (5 bases each). Germline CDR1 and CDR2: SGHDT and YYEEEE. V lost 3 bases, J lost 0 bases, and 10 bases lay in between. There are 14 residues in the CDR3. CDR3 in amino acids: CASSSGTSSYEQYF. CDR3 bases: TGTGCCAGCAGCTCGGGGACGTCCTCCTACGAGCAGTACTTC.

In its sample, this clonotype was seen many times. The chain has TRBV19 and TRBJ2-5; TRBD2 might be the D (5 bases). Germline CDR1 is LNHDA and CDR2 is SQIVND (reference sequence). The CDR3 runs to 13 residues. With 3 bases removed from V and 3 bases from J, the gap between germline ends came to 8 bases. This CDR3 reads CASSIGLEETQYF. The CDR3 DNA reads as TGTGCCAGTAGTATCGGACTGGAAGAGACCCAGTACTTC.